One sample yielded the 19 T cell receptor beta chains listed below, sequenced in a study of T-cell memory formation after mild COVID-19. TCRdb reanalysed the 5' RACE reads using MiXCR and keeps one entry per CDR3 protein. The sample holds 300,000 to 350,000 distinct CDR3 sequences, roughly an eighth seen once. Source material: PBMCs or a T cell subset sorted from them (not recorded which). The receptor set was obtained from a man younger than 35 who had mild COVID-19 (a few samples of this study predate the infection). Cell type and time point are not known.

V gene TRBV5-5 combines with J gene TRBJ2-7; D is unresolved. The CDR3 covers 11 residues. The V and J ends lost 3 bases and 2 bases respectively, with 3 bases between them. Germline CDR1 reads SGHKS; CDR2 reads YYEKEE (reference sequence). The CDR3 DNA sequence: TGTGCCAGCAGCTCGACCTACGAGCAGTACGTC. It specifies CASSSTYEQYV.

The chain has TRBV6-2 or TRBV6-3 and TRBJ2-5; D is undetermined. This CDR3 has 10 residues. Germline V gene sequence: CDR1 MNHEY, CDR2 SVGEGT. V gave up 6 bases and J gave up 5 bases, with 4 bases separating them. As DNA, the CDR3 is TGTGCCAGCAGGGGGGAGACCCAGTACTTC. This sequence encodes CASRGETQYF.

This clonotype has a count of ten or more. The chain links TRBV20-1 to TRBJ2-1, with TRBD2 matching 16 bases. Germline V lookup: CDR1 DFQATT, CDR2 SNEGSKA (reference sequence). V gave up 2 bases and J gave up 7 bases; unmatched junction bases: 8. The CDR3 has 17 residues. CDR3 nucleotides: TGCAGTGCTAGAACCGGGACTAGCGGGGGGGCCGAGAATGAGCAGTTCTTC. As protein: CSARTGTSGGAENEQFF.

V usage is TRBV28 and J usage is TRBJ2-7, with 7 bases fitting TRBD2. CDR3 size: 14 residues. The J segment lost 2 bases and the V segment lost 4 bases, leaving 5 bases of the junction unmatched. The germline CDR1 and CDR2 sequences are MDHEN and SYDVKM. In DNA form, the CDR3 reads TGTGCCAGCAGTTCGCGGGGGTATCCCTACGAGCAGTACGTC. Translating gives CASSSRGYPYEQYV.

This clonotype was observed a few times. The J gene is TRBJ2-1, the V gene TRBV11-2; TRBD2 matches at 13 bases. This CDR3 has 15 amino acids. Germline assignment: CDR1 SGHAT and CDR2 FQNNGV. V lost 7 bases, J lost 8 bases, and 8 bases stayed unmatched. CDR3 region: CASTRLAGGWYEQFF. In DNA, the CDR3 is TGTGCCAGCACCCGACTAGCGGGGGGCTGGTATGAGCAGTTCTTC.

This clonotype was found many times. The chain uses TRBV5-4 and TRBJ2-5; 8 bases fit TRBD2. CDR1 is SGHNT, CDR2 YYREEE, per germline (reference sequence). The length of the CDR3 is 15 residues. V was pared by 4 bases and J by 5 bases, with 10 bases of the junction left unmatched. The CDR3 coding sequence is TGTGCCAGCAGCCAGTCGGGGGGGGCTCAGGAGACCCAGTACTTC. Its protein product is CASSQSGGAQETQYF.

This chain connects TRBV6-5 to TRBJ1-2; a possible D gene is TRBD1 (5 bases). Between the trimmed V and J ends, which lost 5 bases and 6 bases, there was a span of 19 bases. This CDR3 spans 15 amino acids. Germline CDR1 reads MNHEY; CDR2 reads SVGAGI. In DNA, the CDR3 is TGTGCCAGCAGTCTGTCGGTACAGGACCATCATGGCTACACCTTC. Its translation is CASSLSVQDHHGYTF.

There are a few counts of this clonotype. The V and J genes are TRBV10-1 and TRBJ2-3, with D possibly TRBD2 on 7 matching bases. The CDR3 totals 15 residues. Germline V gives CDR1 WNHNN, CDR2 SYGVQD (reference sequence). V lost 4 bases and J 6 bases, leaving 17 bases between the germline ends. CDR3 in amino acids: CASSGSAGASDTQYF. In nucleotides, the CDR3 is TGCGCCAGCAGTGGATCCGCGGGGGCATCGGATACGCAGTATTTT.

In its sample, this clonotype was seen many times. V and J are TRBV7-2 and TRBJ2-3; D not certain. The germline gives CDR1 SGHTA, CDR2 FQGNSA. The CDR3 runs to 16 residues. Trimming removed 1 base from V and 1 base from J, with 12 bases in between. CDR3 sequence: CASSLGASTRTDTQYF. The CDR3 nucleotides are TGTGCCAGCAGCTTAGGAGCGTCCACGCGCACAGATACGCAGTATTTT.

The chain combines TRBV5-1 with TRBJ2-2, with a tentative D call TRBD1 (6 bases). Germline lookup yields CDR1 SGHRS and CDR2 YFSETQ. The ends were cut back, 5 bases at V and 4 bases at J, with 12 bases in the middle. The CDR3 sequence is 14 residues long. The CDR3 reads CASSSGERTGELFF. CDR3 DNA sequence: TGCGCCAGCAGTTCAGGGGAGCGCACCGGGGAGCTGTTTTTT.

The rearrangement links TRBV5-1 to TRBJ2-1; D might be TRBD2 (7 bases). Trimming pared 4 bases from V and 5 bases from J, leaving 19 bases between. CDR1 and CDR2 (germline): SGHRS, YFSETQ. The CDR3 covers 16 residues. The CDR3 nucleotides are TGCGCCAGCAGCCGCATTGGGGGGGGGCTGGACAATGAGCAGTTCTTC. Amino acid sequence: CASSRIGGGLDNEQFF.

V and J are TRBV29-1 and TRBJ1-2; D is unresolved. The CDR3 spans 12 residues. The V and J ends lost 7 bases and 4 bases respectively, with 13 bases between them. Looked up from germline, CDR1 is SQVTM and CDR2 is ANQGSEA. The CDR3 nucleotides read TGCAGCGGGCTGGGCCAGCCCTATGGCTACACCTTC. Protein product: CSGLGQPYGYTF. The full variable domain, rest sourced from reference TRBV29-1 and TRBJ1-2, is SAVISQKPSRDICQRGTSLTIQCQVDSQVTMMFWYRQQPGQSLTLIATANQGSEATYESGFVIDKFPISRPNLTFSTLTVSNMSPEDSSIYLCSGLGQPYGYTFGSGTRLTVV.

This clonotype was seen more than once but under ten times. The chain links TRBV12-3 or TRBV12-4 to TRBJ1-2; 7 bases agree with TRBD1. CDR3 length equals 13 residues. V lost 5 bases and J lost 4; bases outside the gene matches: 4. CDR3 sequence (DNA): TGTGCCAGCAGTACCCGACAGGGCTATGGCTACACCTTC. This sequence encodes CASSTRQGYGYTF.

This clonotype occurred a few times. The chain carries TRBV7-2 and TRBJ2-7; 8 bases map to TRBD1. This CDR3 region has 15 residues. Losses at the gene ends were 1 base for V and 2 bases for J; bases not matched to a gene: 4. CDR1 SGHTA and CDR2 FQGNSA come from the germline V gene. CDR3 bases: TGTGCCAGCAGCTTAGGGGGACAGGTCACCTACGAGCAGTACTTC. It translates to CASSLGGQVTYEQYF. Together with reference TRBV7-2 and TRBJ2-7, the CDR3 gives the full variable domain: GAGVSQSPSNKVTEKGKDVELRCDPISGHTALYWYRQSLGQGLEFLIYFQGNSAPDKSGLPSDRFSAERTGGSVSTLTIQRTQQEDSAVYLCASSLGGQVTYEQYFGPGTRLTVT.

The rearrangement uses TRBV6-6 and TRBJ1-1; D is ambiguous. V gave up 1 base and J gave up 4 bases, with 1 base separating them. CDR3 size: 11 residues. The germline V gene encodes CDR1 MNHNY and CDR2 SVGAGI (reference sequence). The CDR3 reads CASSYFTEAFF. The DNA of the CDR3 is TGTGCCAGCAGTTACTTCACTGAAGCTTTCTTT.

This clonotype was seen many times. The chain combines TRBV7-2 with TRBJ2-7; D could derive from TRBD1 or TRBD2 (5 bases each). The CDR3 is 14 residues long. Germline V CDR1 and CDR2: SGHTA, FQGNSA. V shed 2 bases and J shed 8 bases, with 16 bases lying between them. CDR3 DNA sequence: TGTGCCAGCAGCTTAACAGGTTGGGGGACCCAGCAGTACGTC. Its translation: CASSLTGWGTQQYV.

This clonotype was found a few times. The chain employs TRBV4-2 and TRBJ2-7; D is undetermined. The V gene lost 0 bases and the J gene lost 6 bases, with 12 bases spanning the gap. The CDR3 consists of 14 residues. CDR1 LGHNA and CDR2 YNFKEQ come from the germline V gene. The CDR3 DNA is TGTGCCAGCAGCCAAGAGATTGGGCCTCTCGAGCAGTACTTC. As protein: CASSQEIGPLEQYF.

In its sample, this clonotype was seen a few times. The chain uses TRBV7-2 and TRBJ2-3, with 8 positions matching TRBD2. J lost 3 bases, V lost 5 bases, and 13 bases had no gene match. CDR3 length equals 17 residues. Germline V gene data show CDR1 as SGHTA and CDR2 as FQGNSA. CDR3 sequence: CASSRTRGGLKTDTQYF. The CDR3 DNA reads as TGTGCCAGCAGCCGCACTCGGGGGGGCCTGAAGACAGATACGCAGTATTTT.

The rearrangement links TRBV29-1 to TRBJ1-1; no definite D call. From germline, CDR1 is SQVTM and CDR2 ANQGSEA. The CDR3 totals 14 residues. Trimming shortened V by 0 bases and J by 1 base, and 9 bases separated the two germline ends. DNA of the CDR3: TGCAGCGTTGAAGATACGGCGACGAACACTGAAGCTTTCTTT. Its translation is CSVEDTATNTEAFF.